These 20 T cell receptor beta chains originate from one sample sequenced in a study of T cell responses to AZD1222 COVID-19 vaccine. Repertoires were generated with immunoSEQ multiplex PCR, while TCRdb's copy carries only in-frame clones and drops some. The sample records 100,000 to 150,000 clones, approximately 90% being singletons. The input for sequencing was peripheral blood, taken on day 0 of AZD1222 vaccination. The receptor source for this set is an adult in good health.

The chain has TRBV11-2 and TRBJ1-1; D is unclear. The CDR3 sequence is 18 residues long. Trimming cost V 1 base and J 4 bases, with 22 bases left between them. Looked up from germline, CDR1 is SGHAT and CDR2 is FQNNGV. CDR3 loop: CASSLALDPYRGTTEAFF. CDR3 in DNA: TGTGCCAGCAGCTTAGCCTTGGACCCTTATCGGGGAACCACTGAAGCTTTCTTT.

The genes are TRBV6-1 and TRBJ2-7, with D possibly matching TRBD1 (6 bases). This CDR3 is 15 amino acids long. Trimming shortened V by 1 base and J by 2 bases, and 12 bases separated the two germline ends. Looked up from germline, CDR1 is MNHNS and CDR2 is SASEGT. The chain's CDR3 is CASSEVKGHPYEQYF. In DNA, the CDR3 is TGTGCCAGCAGTGAAGTTAAGGGACACCCCTACGAGCAGTACTTC.

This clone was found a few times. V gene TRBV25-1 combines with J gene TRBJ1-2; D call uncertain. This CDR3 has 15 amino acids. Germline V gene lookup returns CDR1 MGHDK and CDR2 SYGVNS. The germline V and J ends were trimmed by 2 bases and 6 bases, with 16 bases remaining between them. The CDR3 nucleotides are TGTGCCAGCAGTGAACTCGGCACAGCGTCCCATGGCTACACCTTC. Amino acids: CASSELGTASHGYTF.

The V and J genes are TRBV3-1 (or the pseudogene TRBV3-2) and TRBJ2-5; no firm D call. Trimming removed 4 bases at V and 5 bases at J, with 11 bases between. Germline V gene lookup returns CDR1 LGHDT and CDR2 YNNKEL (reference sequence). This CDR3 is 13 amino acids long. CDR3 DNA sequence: TGTGCCAGCAGCCCTCTGACTGGGGAGACCCAGTACTTC. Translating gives CASSPLTGETQYF.

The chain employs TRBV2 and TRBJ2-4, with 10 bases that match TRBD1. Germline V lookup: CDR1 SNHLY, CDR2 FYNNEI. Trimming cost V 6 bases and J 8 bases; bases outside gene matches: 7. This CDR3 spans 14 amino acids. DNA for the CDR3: TGTGCCAGCAGGACTACGGGACAGGGGTACATTCAGTACTTC. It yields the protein CASRTTGQGYIQYF.

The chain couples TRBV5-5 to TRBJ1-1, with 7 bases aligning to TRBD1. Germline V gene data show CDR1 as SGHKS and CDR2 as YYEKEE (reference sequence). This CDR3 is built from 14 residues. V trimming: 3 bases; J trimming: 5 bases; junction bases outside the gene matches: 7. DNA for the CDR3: TGTGCCAGCAGCTCGCAGACAGGGATGACTGAAGCTTTCTTT. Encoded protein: CASSSQTGMTEAFF.

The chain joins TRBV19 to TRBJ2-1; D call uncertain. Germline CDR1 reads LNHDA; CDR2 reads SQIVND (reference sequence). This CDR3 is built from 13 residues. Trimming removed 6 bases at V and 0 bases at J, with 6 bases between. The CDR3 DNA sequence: TGTGCCAGTAGCCAGCGCTCCTACAATGAGCAGTTCTTC. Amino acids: CASSQRSYNEQFF.

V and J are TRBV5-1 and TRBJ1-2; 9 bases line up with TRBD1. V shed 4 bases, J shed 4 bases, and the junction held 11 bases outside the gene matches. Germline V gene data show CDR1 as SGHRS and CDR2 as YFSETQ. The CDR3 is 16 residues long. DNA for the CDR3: TGCGCCAGCAGCATGAGTCCCGGGACAGGGTCCTATGGCTACACCTTC. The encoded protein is CASSMSPGTGSYGYTF.

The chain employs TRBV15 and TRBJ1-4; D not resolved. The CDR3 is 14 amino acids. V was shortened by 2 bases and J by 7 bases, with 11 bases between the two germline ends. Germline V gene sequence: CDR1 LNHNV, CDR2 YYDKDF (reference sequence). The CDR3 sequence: CATSRLEEVEKLFF. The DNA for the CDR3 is TGTGCCACCAGCAGACTTGAGGAGGTTGAAAAACTGTTTTTT. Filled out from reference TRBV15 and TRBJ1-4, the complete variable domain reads DAMVIQNPRYQVTQFGKPVTLSCSQTLNHNVMYWYQQKSSQAPKLLFHYYDKDFNNEADTPDNFQSRRPNTSFCFLDIRSPGLGDTAMYLCATSRLEEVEKLFFGSGTQLSVL.

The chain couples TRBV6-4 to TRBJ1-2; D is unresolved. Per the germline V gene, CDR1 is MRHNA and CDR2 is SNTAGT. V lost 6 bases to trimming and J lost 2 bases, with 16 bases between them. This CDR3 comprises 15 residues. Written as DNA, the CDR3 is TGTGCCAGCAGCGACACCGGACCCTTCAACTATGGCTACACCTTC. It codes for CASSDTGPFNYGYTF.

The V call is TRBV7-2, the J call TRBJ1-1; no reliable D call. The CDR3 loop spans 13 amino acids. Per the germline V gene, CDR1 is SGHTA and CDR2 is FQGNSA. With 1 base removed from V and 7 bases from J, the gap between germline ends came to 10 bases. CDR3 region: CASSLGQNLEAFF. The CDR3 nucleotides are TGTGCCAGCAGCTTAGGGCAGAATCTTGAAGCTTTCTTT.

CDR3 DNA: TGTGCCAGCAGCGCACAGGCCGCAAACACTGAAGCTTTCTTT. This sequence encodes CASSAQAANTEAFF. The V call is TRBV9, the J call TRBJ1-1; tentative D call: TRBD1 (5 bases). This CDR3 has 14 residues. The ends were cut back, 3 bases at V and 2 bases at J, with 11 bases in the middle. Germline V lookup: CDR1 SGDLS, CDR2 YYNGEE.

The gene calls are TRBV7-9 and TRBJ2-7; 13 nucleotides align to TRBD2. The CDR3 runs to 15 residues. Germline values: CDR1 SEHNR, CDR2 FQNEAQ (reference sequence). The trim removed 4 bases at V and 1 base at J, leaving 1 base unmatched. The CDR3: CASSSGLAGSYEQYF. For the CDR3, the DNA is TGTGCCAGCAGCTCGGGACTAGCGGGGTCCTACGAGCAGTACTTC.

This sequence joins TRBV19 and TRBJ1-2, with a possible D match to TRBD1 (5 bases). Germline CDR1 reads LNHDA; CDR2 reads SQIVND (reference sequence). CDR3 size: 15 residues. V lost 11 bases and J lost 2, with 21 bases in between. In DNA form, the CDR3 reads TGTGCCTCCACCCCTGCGGGGGGAGCCAACTATGGCTACACCTTC. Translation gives CASTPAGGANYGYTF.

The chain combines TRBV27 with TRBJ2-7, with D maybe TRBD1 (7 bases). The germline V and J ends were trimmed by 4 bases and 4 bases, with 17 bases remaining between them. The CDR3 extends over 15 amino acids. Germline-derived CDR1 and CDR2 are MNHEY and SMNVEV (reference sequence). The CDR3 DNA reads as TGTGCCAGCAGTTCCCCAGGGGGGCCTCGGTACGAGCAGTACTTC. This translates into CASSSPGGPRYEQYF.

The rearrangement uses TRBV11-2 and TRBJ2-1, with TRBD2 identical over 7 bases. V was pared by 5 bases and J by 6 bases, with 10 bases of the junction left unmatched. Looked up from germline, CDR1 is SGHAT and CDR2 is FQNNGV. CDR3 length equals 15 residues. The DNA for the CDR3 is TGTGCCAGCAGCCCAGCGGGACCCTCGAGCAATGAGCAGTTCTTC. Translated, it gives CASSPAGPSSNEQFF. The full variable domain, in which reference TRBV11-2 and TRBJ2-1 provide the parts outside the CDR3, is EAGVAQSPRYKIIEKRQSVAFWCNPISGHATLYWYQQILGQGPKLLIQFQNNGVVDDSQLPKDRFSAERLKGVDSTLKIQPAKLEDSAVYLCASSPAGPSSNEQFFGPGTRLTVL.

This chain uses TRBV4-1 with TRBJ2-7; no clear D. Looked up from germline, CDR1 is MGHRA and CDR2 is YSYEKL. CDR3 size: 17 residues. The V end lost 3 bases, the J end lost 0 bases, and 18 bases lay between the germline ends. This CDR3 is CASSHPSKAFSSYEQYF. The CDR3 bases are TGCGCCAGCAGCCATCCCTCTAAGGCATTTAGCTCCTACGAGCAGTACTTC.

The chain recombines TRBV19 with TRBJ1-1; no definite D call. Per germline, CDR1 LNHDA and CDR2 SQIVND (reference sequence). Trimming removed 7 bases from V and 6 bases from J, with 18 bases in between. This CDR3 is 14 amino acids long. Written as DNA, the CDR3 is TGTGCCAGTAAGGAGGCGGAGGATCGGTCTGAAGCTTTCTTT. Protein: CASKEAEDRSEAFF.

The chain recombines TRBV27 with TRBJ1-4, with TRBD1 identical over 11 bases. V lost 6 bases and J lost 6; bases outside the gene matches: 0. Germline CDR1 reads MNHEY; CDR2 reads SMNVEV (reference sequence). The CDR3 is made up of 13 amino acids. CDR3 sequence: CASRGQGDEKLFF. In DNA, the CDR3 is TGTGCCAGCAGGGGACAGGGGGATGAAAAACTGTTTTTT. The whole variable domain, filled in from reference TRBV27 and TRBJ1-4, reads EAQVTQNPRYLITVTGKKLTVTCSQNMNHEYMSWYRQDPGLGLRQIYYSMNVEVTDKGDVPEGYKVSRKEKRNFPLILESPSPNQTSLYFCASRGQGDEKLFFGSGTQLSVL.

Written as DNA, the CDR3 is TGTGCCAGCAGCTTTTTAGGGGCACACTATGGCTACACCTTC. Translating gives CASSFLGAHYGYTF. This chain uses TRBV7-2 with TRBJ1-2; tentatively, D is TRBD1 (5 bases). Germline CDR1 SGHTA, CDR2 FQGNSA. There are 14 residues in the CDR3. Trimming took off 3 bases at V and 3 bases at J, with 11 bases between the two ends.